Detailed here is one T cell receptor beta chain. Its antigen is as yet unknown. The CDR3 has 11 residues. The germline V gene has CDR1 DFQATT and CDR2 SNEGSKA (reference sequence). V shed 3 bases and J shed 9 bases, with 8 bases lying between them. The sample originates from a study of cytomegalovirus exposure and HLA in healthy donors. Study-wide findings and caveats: A later analysis found first-cohort TCR clusters tended to co-occur in the roughly 120 validation repertoires.

Sequenced by immunoSEQ multiplex PCR; TCRdb stores in-frame clones only, minus some. This sample has fewer than 250,000 clones; over 80% occur once, and the top ten carry roughly 13%. The chain employs TRBV20-1 and TRBJ2-2; the D is unclear. This sequence originates from a woman aged 25 to 39 in good health and CMV-seropositive. The sample consisted of PBMCs. The chain's CDR3 is CSARDGRELFF. CDR3 nucleotide sequence: TGCAGTGCTAGGGACGGCCGGGAGCTGTTTTTT.